Listed here are 23 T cell receptor beta chains from one sample, sequenced in a study of spatial heterogeneity in lung cancer. TCRdb reprocessed the 5' RACE reads via MiXCR and lists one record per CDR3 protein. In the table there are more than 60,000 distinct CDR3 sequences, approximately 8% of which are singletons. Time point defined: sample taken at primary tumor resection. Sequenced here: PBMCs, sampled at surgery. All receptors come from a male donor with early-stage non-small cell lung cancer.

This clonotype was counted only a few times. This rearrangement joins TRBV20-1 to TRBJ1-1; D remains ambiguous. This CDR3 has 11 amino acids. Trimming took off 5 bases at V and 1 base at J, with 5 bases between the two ends. Germline CDR1 is DFQATT and CDR2 is SNEGSKA (reference sequence). The CDR3 region is CSAGKNTEAFF. The CDR3 nucleotides are TGCAGTGCTGGGAAGAACACTGAAGCTTTCTTT.

The CDR3 loop reads CATSDSGLNQPQHF. Here the CDR3 DNA reads TGTGCCACCAGTGATTCAGGCCTCAATCAGCCCCAGCATTTT. The genes are TRBV24-1 and TRBJ1-5, with no clear D. CDR3 length equals 14 residues. CDR1 KGHDR and CDR2 SFDVKD come from the germline V gene. V was trimmed by 2 bases and J by 3 bases, leaving 7 bases between them.

This clonotype turned up a few times. The chain carries TRBV30 and TRBJ2-3, with D maybe TRBD2 (5 bases). Trimming stripped 4 bases from V and 3 bases from J, with 14 bases between. Per germline, CDR1 GTSNPN and CDR2 SVGIG (reference sequence). This CDR3 comprises 14 residues. CDR3 loop: CAWTSVGATDTQYF. CDR3 sequence (DNA): TGTGCCTGGACTTCTGTGGGAGCTACAGATACGCAGTATTTT.

This clonotype has only a few counts. V usage is TRBV20-1 and J usage is TRBJ2-1; 8 bases match TRBD2. With 1 base clipped from V and 4 bases from J, the junction kept 9 bases outside the gene matches. The CDR3 runs to 16 residues. Germline V gene data show CDR1 as DFQATT and CDR2 as SNEGSKA (reference sequence). DNA for the CDR3: TGCAGTGCTAGAGCCCCCGCTAGCGGGCAGTACAATGAGCAGTTCTTC. Translating gives CSARAPASGQYNEQFF.

The rearrangement links TRBV14 to TRBJ2-3, with no clear D. Germline lookup yields CDR1 SGHDN and CDR2 FVKESK. Trimming left V 3 bases short and J 4 bases short, with 8 bases between. The CDR3 is made up of 13 amino acids. The DNA for the CDR3 is TGTGCCAGCAGCCAGCTCGGTTCAGATACGCAGTATTTT. Its translation is CASSQLGSDTQYF.

V usage is TRBV11-1 and J usage is TRBJ2-3, with D perhaps matching TRBD2 (6 bases). Germline V gene sequence: CDR1 SGHAT, CDR2 FQDESV (reference sequence). The V end was cut by 6 bases, the J end by 0 bases, with 19 bases between. The CDR3 is 17 residues long. The CDR3 nucleotides read TGTGCCAGCAGTTACCCCGTCGGGGGAGTCAGCACAGATACGCAGTATTTT. It specifies CASSYPVGGVSTDTQYF.

V and J are TRBV7-2 and TRBJ1-4; no definite D call. The CDR3 is made up of 14 amino acids. V was trimmed by 0 bases and J by 10 bases, leaving 12 bases between them. Germline lookup yields CDR1 SGHTA and CDR2 FQGNSA. The CDR3 loop reads CASSLARKGGKLFF. As DNA, the CDR3 is TGTGCCAGCAGCTTAGCGCGAAAGGGAGGAAAACTGTTTTTT.

Ten or more counts support this clonotype. The chain carries TRBV6-2 or TRBV6-3 and TRBJ2-5; D remains unclear. The CDR3 has 15 residues. Per the germline V gene, CDR1 is MNHEY and CDR2 is SVGEGT. Deletions cut 0 bases from V and 4 bases from J, with 12 bases between. Written as DNA, the CDR3 is TGTGCCAGCAGTTACTCGACCTCCAGTACAGAGACCCAGTACTTC. The encoded protein is CASSYSTSSTETQYF.

This clonotype was counted at least ten times. The V gene is TRBV5-1, the J gene TRBJ2-3, with D perhaps assigned TRBD1 or TRBD2 (6 bases each). Trimming pared 6 bases from V and 3 bases from J, leaving 17 bases between. The germline V gene has CDR1 SGHRS and CDR2 YFSETQ. The CDR3 extends over 15 amino acids. This CDR3 is CASTYGGGRTDTQYF. DNA for the CDR3: TGCGCCAGCACATACGGAGGGGGAAGAACAGATACGCAGTATTTT.

V gene TRBV12-3 or TRBV12-4 combines with J gene TRBJ2-3; D might be TRBD1 (6 bases). The CDR3 covers 14 residues. Trimming removed 6 bases at V and 6 bases at J, with 16 bases between. The CDR3 spells CASSLRGPRDTQYF. CDR3 sequence (DNA): TGTGCCAGCAGCCTCAGGGGCCCGCGGGATACGCAGTATTTT.

In this sample, this clonotype turned up many times. The chain is built from TRBV20-1 and TRBJ2-7; D call uncertain. The CDR3 length is 12 residues. Trimming cost V 0 bases and J 0 bases, with 3 bases left between them. Germline-derived CDR1 and CDR2 are DFQATT and SNEGSKA (reference sequence). The CDR3 DNA is TGCAGTGCTAGAGAAGTCTCCTACGAGCAGTACTTC. Its translation is CSAREVSYEQYF.

This clonotype was recorded many times. The rearrangement joins TRBV4-1 to TRBJ2-5, with D perhaps TRBD1 (6 bases). CDR1 is MGHRA, CDR2 YSYEKL, per germline. V was trimmed by 1 base and J by 5 bases, leaving 11 bases between them. The length of the CDR3 is 14 residues. The CDR3 protein is CASSQGGPGETQYF. CDR3 sequence (DNA): TGCGCCAGCAGCCAAGGGGGGCCGGGGGAGACCCAGTACTTC.

This clonotype was picked up a small number of times. This rearrangement joins TRBV7-2 to TRBJ1-1; unclear D gene. The germline V gene encodes CDR1 SGHTA and CDR2 FQGNSA. The CDR3 covers 13 residues. Trimming stripped 7 bases from V and 2 bases from J, with 11 bases between. CDR3: CASTFGYNTEAFF. The CDR3 DNA follows: TGTGCCAGCACGTTTGGATATAACACTGAAGCTTTCTTT. Supplemented by reference TRBV7-2 and TRBJ1-1, the full variable domain reads GAGVSQSPSNKVTEKGKDVELRCDPISGHTALYWYRQSLGQGLEFLIYFQGNSAPDKSGLPSDRFSAERTGGSVSTLTIQRTQQEDSAVYLCASTFGYNTEAFFGQGTRLTVV.

At least ten counts were recorded for this clonotype. This chain links TRBV29-1 with TRBJ2-3; D not resolved. The germline CDR1 and CDR2 sequences are SQVTM and ANQGSEA. This CDR3 has 12 amino acids. Trimming removed 4 bases at V and 2 bases at J, with 7 bases between. In DNA, the CDR3 is TGCAGCGTTGCGGGCCCCACAGATACGCAGTATTTT. Its translation is CSVAGPTDTQYF.

The chain combines TRBV5-1 with TRBJ2-5, with 8 nucleotides matching TRBD1. The CDR3 spans 15 residues. From germline, CDR1 is SGHRS and CDR2 YFSETQ. The ends lost 4 bases at V and 2 bases at J; junction bases unmatched: 7. CDR3 DNA sequence: TGCGCCAGCAGCCCGGACAGGGCCGTTCAAGAGACCCAGTACTTC. The encoded protein is CASSPDRAVQETQYF.

This rearrangement joins TRBV29-1 to TRBJ1-1; D remains unclear. Germline assignment: CDR1 SQVTM and CDR2 ANQGSEA. The CDR3 runs to 11 residues. V was pared by 3 bases and J by 5 bases, with 7 bases between. The CDR3 loop is CSVDYRTEAFF. The CDR3 DNA reads as TGCAGCGTTGATTACCGAACTGAAGCTTTCTTT.

This clonotype was seen more than once but under ten times. This chain connects TRBV18 to TRBJ2-1; 11 positions agree with TRBD2. V lost 3 bases to trimming and J lost 2 bases; unmatched junction nucleotides: 6. Germline-derived CDR1 and CDR2 are KGHSH and LQKENI. The CDR3 is 17 residues long. The CDR3 sequence: CASSPFTSGSPYNEQFF. CDR3 DNA: TGTGCCAGCTCACCGTTCACTAGCGGGAGCCCCTACAATGAGCAGTTCTTC.

This clonotype was observed at least ten times. V gene TRBV29-1 combines with J gene TRBJ2-3; no reliable D call. Germline V CDR1 and CDR2: SQVTM, ANQGSEA. This CDR3 comprises 14 residues. V lost 2 bases to trimming and J lost 0 bases, with 9 bases between them. The CDR3 DNA sequence: TGCAGCGTTGAACAGGCAGCTAGCACAGATACGCAGTATTTT. Encoded protein: CSVEQAASTDTQYF.

This clonotype was counted a few times. The V and J genes are TRBV20-1 and TRBJ2-5, with D maybe TRBD2 (6 bases). Per the germline V gene, CDR1 is DFQATT and CDR2 is SNEGSKA (reference sequence). The CDR3 totals 14 residues. With 6 bases removed from V and 3 bases from J, the gap between germline ends came to 17 bases. The DNA for the CDR3 is TGCAGTGCCGCGGACCCCCGGGGGAAAGAGACCCAGTACTTC. Amino acids: CSAADPRGKETQYF.

This clonotype showed up just a few times. The rearrangement uses TRBV9 and TRBJ1-1, with 8 positions matching TRBD1. The CDR3 is 17 amino acids. CDR1 is SGDLS and CDR2 is YYNGEE in the germline V gene. The V segment lost 0 bases and the J segment 1 base; nucleotides outside the gene matches: 8. As DNA, the CDR3 is TGTGCCAGCAGCGTAGATCCAGGGGGCTTGTCGAACACTGAAGCTTTCTTT. It codes for CASSVDPGGLSNTEAFF.

V gene TRBV12-3 or TRBV12-4 combines with J gene TRBJ1-1; D may be TRBD1 (5 bases). The V end was cut by 3 bases, the J end by 1 base, with 12 bases between. The CDR3 runs 15 residues. CDR3 loop: CASSLTTGTNTEAFF. The CDR3 coding sequence is TGTGCCAGCAGTTTGACGACGGGGACGAACACTGAAGCTTTCTTT.

The gene calls are TRBV20-1 and TRBJ1-5; weak D call: TRBD1 (5 bases). Germline V lookup: CDR1 DFQATT, CDR2 SNEGSKA (reference sequence). This CDR3 is 12 amino acids long. Trimming pared 6 bases from V and 12 bases from J, leaving 18 bases between. Here the CDR3 reads CSANALGEVQHF. CDR3 coding DNA: TGCAGTGCCAACGCCCTGGGGGAAGTCCAGCATTTT.

This clonotype was recorded many times. The chain carries TRBV20-1 and TRBJ2-1; 8 bases are a match to TRBD2. Looked up from germline, CDR1 is DFQATT and CDR2 is SNEGSKA (reference sequence). The length of the CDR3 is 14 residues. The V and J ends lost 6 bases and 6 bases, in that order; junction bases with no gene match: 10. CDR3 in amino acids: CSATSGRSGNEQFF. DNA of the CDR3: TGCAGTGCGACCAGCGGGAGATCGGGCAATGAGCAGTTCTTC.